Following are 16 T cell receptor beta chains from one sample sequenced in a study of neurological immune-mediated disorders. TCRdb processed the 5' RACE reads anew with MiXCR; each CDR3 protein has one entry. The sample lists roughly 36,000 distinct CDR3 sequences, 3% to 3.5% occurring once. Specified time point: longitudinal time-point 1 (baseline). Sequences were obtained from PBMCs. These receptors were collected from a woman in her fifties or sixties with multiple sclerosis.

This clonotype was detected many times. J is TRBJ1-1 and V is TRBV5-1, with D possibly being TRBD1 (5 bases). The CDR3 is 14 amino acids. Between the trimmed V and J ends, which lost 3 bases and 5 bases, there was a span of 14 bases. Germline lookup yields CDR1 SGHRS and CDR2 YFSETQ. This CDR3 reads CASSYQGSGTEAFF. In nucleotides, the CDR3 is TGCGCCAGCAGCTATCAGGGATCTGGGACTGAAGCTTTCTTT.

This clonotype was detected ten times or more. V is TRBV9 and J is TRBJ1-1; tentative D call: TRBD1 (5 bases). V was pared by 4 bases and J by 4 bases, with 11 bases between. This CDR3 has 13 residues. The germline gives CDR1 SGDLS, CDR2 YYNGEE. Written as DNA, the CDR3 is TGTGCCAGCAGCATCAGGGATTTCACTGAAGCTTTCTTT. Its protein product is CASSIRDFTEAFF.

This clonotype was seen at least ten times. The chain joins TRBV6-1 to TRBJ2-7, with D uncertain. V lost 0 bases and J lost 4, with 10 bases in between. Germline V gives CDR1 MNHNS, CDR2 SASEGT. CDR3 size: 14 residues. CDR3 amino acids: CASSEAGFLYEQYF. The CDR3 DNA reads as TGTGCCAGCAGTGAAGCAGGCTTTCTGTACGAGCAGTACTTC.

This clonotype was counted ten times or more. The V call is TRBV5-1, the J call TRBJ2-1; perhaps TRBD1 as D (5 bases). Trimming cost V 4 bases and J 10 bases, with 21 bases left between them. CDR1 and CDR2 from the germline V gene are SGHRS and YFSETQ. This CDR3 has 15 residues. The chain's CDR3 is CASSPWAGKRNEQFF. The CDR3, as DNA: TGCGCCAGCAGCCCTTGGGCAGGGAAAAGGAACGAGCAGTTCTTC.

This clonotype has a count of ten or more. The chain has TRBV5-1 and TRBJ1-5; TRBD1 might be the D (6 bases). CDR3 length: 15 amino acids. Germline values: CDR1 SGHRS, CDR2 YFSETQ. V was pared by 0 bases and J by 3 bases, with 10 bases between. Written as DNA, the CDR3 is TGCGCCAGCAGCTTGGTAGGGGGTAACAATCAGCCCCAGCATTTT. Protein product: CASSLVGGNNQPQHF.

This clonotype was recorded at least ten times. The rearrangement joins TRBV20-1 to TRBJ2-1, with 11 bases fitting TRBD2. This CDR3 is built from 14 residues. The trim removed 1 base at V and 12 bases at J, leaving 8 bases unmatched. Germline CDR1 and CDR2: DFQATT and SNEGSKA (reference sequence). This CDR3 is CSARVDTSGGRQFF. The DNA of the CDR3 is TGCAGTGCTAGAGTTGATACTAGCGGGGGTCGGCAGTTCTTC.

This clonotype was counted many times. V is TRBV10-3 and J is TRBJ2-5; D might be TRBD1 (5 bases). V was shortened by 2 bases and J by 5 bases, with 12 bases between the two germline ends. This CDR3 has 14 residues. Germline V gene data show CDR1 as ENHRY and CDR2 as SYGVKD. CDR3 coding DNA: TGTGCCATCAGTGAGAGCAGGGCATCGGAGACCCAGTACTTC. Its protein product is CAISESRASETQYF.

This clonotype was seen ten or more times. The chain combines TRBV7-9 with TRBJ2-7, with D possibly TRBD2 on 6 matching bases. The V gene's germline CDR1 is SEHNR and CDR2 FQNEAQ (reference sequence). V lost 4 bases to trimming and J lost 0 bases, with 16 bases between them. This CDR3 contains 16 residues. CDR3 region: CASSSLWDSPSYEQYF. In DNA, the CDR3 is TGTGCCAGCAGCTCCTTATGGGACTCCCCCTCCTACGAGCAGTACTTC.

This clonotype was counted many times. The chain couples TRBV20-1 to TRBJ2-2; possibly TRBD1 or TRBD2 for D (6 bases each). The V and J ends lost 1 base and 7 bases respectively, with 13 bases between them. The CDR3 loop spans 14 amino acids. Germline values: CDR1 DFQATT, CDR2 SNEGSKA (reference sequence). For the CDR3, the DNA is TGCAGTGCTAGAGGGGGGGCCGAGGACGGGGAGCTGTTTTTT. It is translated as CSARGGAEDGELFF.

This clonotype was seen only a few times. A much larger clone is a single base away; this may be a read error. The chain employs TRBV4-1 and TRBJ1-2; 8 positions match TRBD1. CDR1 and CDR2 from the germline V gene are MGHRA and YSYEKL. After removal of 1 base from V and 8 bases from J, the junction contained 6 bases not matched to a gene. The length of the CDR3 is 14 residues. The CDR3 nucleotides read TGCGCCAGCAGCCAAGTGGGGACAGGTGAAGGCTACACCTTC. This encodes CASSQVGTGEGYTF.

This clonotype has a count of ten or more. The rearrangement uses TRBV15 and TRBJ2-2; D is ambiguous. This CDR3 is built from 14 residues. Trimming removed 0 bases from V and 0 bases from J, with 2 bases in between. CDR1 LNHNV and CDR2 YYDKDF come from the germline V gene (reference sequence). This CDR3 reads CATSRDPNTGELFF. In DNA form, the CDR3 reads TGTGCCACCAGCAGAGATCCGAACACCGGGGAGCTGTTTTTT.

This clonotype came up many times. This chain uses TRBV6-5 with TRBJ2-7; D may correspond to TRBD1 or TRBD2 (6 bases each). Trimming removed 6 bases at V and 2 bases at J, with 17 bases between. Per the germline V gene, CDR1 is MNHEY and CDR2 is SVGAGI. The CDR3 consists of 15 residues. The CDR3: CASSYGGQGTYEQYF. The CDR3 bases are TGTGCCAGCAGCTACGGGGGACAAGGCACCTACGAGCAGTACTTC.

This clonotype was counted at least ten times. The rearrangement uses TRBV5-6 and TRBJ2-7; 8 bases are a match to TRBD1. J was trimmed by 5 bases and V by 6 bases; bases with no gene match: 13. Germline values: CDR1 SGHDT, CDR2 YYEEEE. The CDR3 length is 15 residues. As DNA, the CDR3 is TGTGCCAGCAAACCGCCCCGGGACAGGACCAACGAGCAGTACTTC. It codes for CASKPPRDRTNEQYF.

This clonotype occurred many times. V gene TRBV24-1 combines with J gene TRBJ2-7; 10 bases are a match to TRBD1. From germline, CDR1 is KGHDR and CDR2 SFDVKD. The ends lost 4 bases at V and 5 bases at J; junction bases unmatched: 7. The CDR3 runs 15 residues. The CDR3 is CATSDSGQGNDEQYF. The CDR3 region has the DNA TGTGCCACCAGTGACTCGGGACAGGGGAACGACGAGCAGTACTTC.

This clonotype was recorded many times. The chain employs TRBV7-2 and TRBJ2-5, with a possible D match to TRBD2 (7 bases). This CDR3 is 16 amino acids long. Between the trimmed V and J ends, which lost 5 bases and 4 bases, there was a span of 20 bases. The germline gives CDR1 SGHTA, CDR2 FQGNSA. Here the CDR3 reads CASSRGRGGSVETQYF. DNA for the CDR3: TGTGCCAGCAGCCGAGGAAGGGGGGGCTCTGTAGAGACCCAGTACTTC.

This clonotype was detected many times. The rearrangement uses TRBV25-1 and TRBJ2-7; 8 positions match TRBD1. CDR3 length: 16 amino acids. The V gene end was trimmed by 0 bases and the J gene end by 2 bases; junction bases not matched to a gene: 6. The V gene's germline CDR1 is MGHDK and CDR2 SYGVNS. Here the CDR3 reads CASSEYGRTGTYEQYF. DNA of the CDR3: TGTGCCAGCAGTGAATATGGCAGGACAGGGACCTACGAGCAGTACTTC.